The T cell receptor beta chain described here comes from a study of Tregs in tolerant kidney transplant recipients. Study context: Mixed chimerism was transient after nonmyeloablative marrow transplants from related graft donors.

This clone appeared a few times. Generated by immunoSEQ multiplex PCR, the TCRdb table keeps only in-frame clones and is missing some. The sample includes roughly 66,000 clones, roughly 90% of them seen just once. Unstimulated regulatory T cells (CD4+CD25+CD127-), CD4+CD25- non-regulatory cells, CD4 and CD8 cells were FACS-sorted from thawed PBMCs. The material sequenced was CD8+ T cells from blood, taken before the transplant. The TCR sequence derives from a human donor who received a combined kidney and bone marrow transplant.

The CDR3: CASSQDLPGATNEKLFF. The DNA for the CDR3 is TGCGCCAGCAGCCAAGATCTCCCAGGGGCCACTAATGAAAAACTGTTTTTT. The chain employs TRBV4-3 and TRBJ1-4, with D possibly being TRBD1 (6 bases). The CDR3 is 17 amino acids. Germline V gives CDR1 LGHNA, CDR2 YSLEER. V was shortened by 0 bases and J by 2 bases, with 13 bases between the two germline ends.